This T cell receptor beta chain was documented in a study of blood T cell repertoires in COVID-19 (dated by TCRdb to 2018 to 2021). Concerning the study at large: Samples covering the acute and convalescent phases of COVID-19 were provided by collaborators in the United States, Italy and Spain. The prospective study material was composed of cDNA or gDNA derived from T cells, B-cell-depleted T cells, or PBMCs. Subjects who had been exposed to COVID-19, were actively infected with it, or had recovered from it provided the deeply sampled blood TCRbeta repertoires that made up the dataset. The repertoires were released in a freely available public database intended as a resource for research on the immune response to SARS-CoV-2. The samples were drawn from the first 160 participants of the ongoing ImmuneRACE study and from more than 1,000 subjects provided by 6 global collaborators. A de-identified subject ID, COVID-19 status, age in years and sex were almost always included in the sample metadata. Where available, HLA class I and class II types were taken from metadata supplied by the sample provider and were not determined by assay-based typing.

TCRbeta CDR3 regions were amplified from genomic DNA by means of the immunoSEQ Assay, a bias-controlled multiplex PCR. The published analysis was carried out like this. Nucleated cell counts per sample were estimated from amplification of reference gene primers within the assay. To quantify the absolute abundance of each unique TCRbeta CDR3 rearrangement, sequence reads were collapsed and filtered. For each sample, productive Simpson clonality was calculated by taking the square root of Simpson's diversity index across productive rearrangements. TCRdb took this table from immuneACCESS and kept in-frame rearrangements with V and J called. Such tables lack part of the clones; where checked against another copy, unresolved V genes explain under half of the gap, and the rest is unexplained. V and J calls and clone size follow that table, whereas D and trimming were derived from the DNA. Across this sample there are approximately 200,000 clones, with roughly four fifths seen only once. The ten largest clonotypes hold approximately 1.3% of the sample.

The V and J ends are trimmed by 4 bases and 4 bases, leaving 14 bases between them. The CDR3 numbers 14 residues from cysteine through phenylalanine. Kept here is only the CDR3 DNA, which spans 42 bases and is read in frame from base 1. Taken from the germline V gene (reference sequence), the CDR1 and CDR2 loops are SEHNR and FQNEAQ. In regard to this clone: Its recognized antigen is unknown. Base quality data are lacking; no much larger clone is found one base away.

Enrolling through a virtual design, the prospective study's participants ranged in age from about 18 to 100 years and lived across 24 United States geographic areas. In the prospective study, cohorts were assigned on the basis of participant-reported clinical history obtained from a screening survey and a study questionnaire. Each participant in the prospective study had whole blood, serum and a nasopharyngeal or oropharyngeal swab collected by mobile phlebotomists. Prospective study participants could optionally give additional blood draws and questionnaires over an approximately 2-month period. Before DNA extraction, blood samples from the prospective study were shipped at room temperature or frozen. The paper as a whole reports these results and caveats: The quantity of clinical and demographic metadata differed by source and by participant and was supplied without curation.

Sequencing input: PBMCs or T cells enriched from blood (not recorded which). The chain uses TRBV7-9 and TRBJ2-7, with a weak D call of TRBD1 (6 bases match). The source is a woman in her forties with acute COVID-19. The CDR3 protein sequence reads: CASSSRGQSYEQYF. The nucleotide sequence is TGTGCCAGCAGCTCCCGCGGACAGTCATACGAGCAGTACTTC.